The 14 T cell receptor beta chains reported below all come from one sample, sequenced in a study of blood T cell repertoires in COVID-19. Data came from immunoSEQ multiplex PCR; TCRdb stores just in-frame clones and leaves some out. The profile shows just under 350,000 clones, approximately 87% of them singletons. The sample comprised peripheral blood. These receptor sequences come from a woman between 50 and 59 years old with COVID-19, enrolled during active disease.

The chain employs TRBV4-1 and TRBJ1-1; 8 bases agree with TRBD1. Germline assignment: CDR1 MGHRA and CDR2 YSYEKL. The CDR3 length is 15 residues. V was pared by 6 bases and J by 3 bases, with 9 bases of the junction left unmatched. The CDR3 sequence: CASRLTGQAYTEAFF. The CDR3 nucleotides read TGCGCCAGCAGGCTTACGGGACAGGCCTACACTGAAGCTTTCTTT.

The chain recombines TRBV27 with TRBJ2-7; D might be TRBD1 (5 bases). Germline V CDR1 and CDR2: MNHEY, SMNVEV (reference sequence). Trimming took off 2 bases at V and 3 bases at J, with 14 bases between the two ends. The CDR3 has 15 residues. The CDR3 region has the DNA TGTGCCAGCAGTTTACGTGGGGCTCTTGGCTACGAGCAGTACTTC. Protein: CASSLRGALGYEQYF.

This clone was seen only once. The chain employs TRBV9 and TRBJ2-2; the D gene is possibly TRBD1 (5 bases). Germline-derived CDR1 and CDR2 are SGDLS and YYNGEE. The CDR3 consists of 16 residues. V gave up 0 bases and J gave up 7 bases, with 16 bases separating them. The CDR3 protein is CASSVGQGNKGGELFF. Written as DNA, the CDR3 is TGTGCCAGCAGCGTAGGGCAGGGTAATAAAGGCGGGGAGCTGTTTTTT.

V gene TRBV5-1 combines with J gene TRBJ1-3; unclear D gene. The germline V and J ends were trimmed by 4 bases and 0 bases, with 14 bases remaining between them. The CDR3 is 16 amino acids. Germline CDR1 is SGHRS and CDR2 is YFSETQ. CDR3 sequence: CASSPKPESSGNTIYF. Written as DNA, the CDR3 is TGCGCCAGCAGCCCTAAGCCTGAGAGCTCTGGAAACACCATATATTTT.

The chain uses TRBV5-6 and TRBJ2-1, with D tentatively TRBD2 (5 bases). The CDR3 runs 17 residues. Per germline, CDR1 SGHDT and CDR2 YYEEEE. V shed 0 bases and J shed 4 bases, with 17 bases lying between them. In nucleotides, the CDR3 is TGTGCCAGCAGCTTGGTATCTGGCGGGTACGCGTACAATGAGCAGTTCTTC. Residues: CASSLVSGGYAYNEQFF.

The CDR3 region is CASSGQRRQETQYF. As DNA, the CDR3 is TGTGCCAGCAGCGGCCAGAGGCGACAAGAGACCCAGTACTTC. The rearrangement uses TRBV7-6 and TRBJ2-5; D remains ambiguous. Looked up from germline, CDR1 is SGHVS and CDR2 is FNYEAQ. V was cut by 5 bases and J by 2 bases, with 12 bases left in between. The length of the CDR3 is 14 residues.

This clone appeared a few times. The V call is TRBV5-1, the J call TRBJ2-5; 7 positions agree with TRBD2. Trimming removed 7 bases from V and 2 bases from J; junction bases left unmatched: 14. Per the germline V gene, CDR1 is SGHRS and CDR2 is YFSETQ. There are 16 residues in the CDR3. The CDR3 sequence is CASGQGASGEQETQYF. In DNA, the CDR3 is TGCGCCAGCGGCCAAGGGGCTAGCGGAGAGCAAGAGACCCAGTACTTC. The whole variable domain, filled in from reference TRBV5-1 and TRBJ2-5, reads KAGVTQTPRYLIKTRGQQVTLSCSPISGHRSVSWYQQTPGQGLQFLFEYFSETQRNKGNFPGRFSGRQFSNSRSEMNVSTLELGDSALYLCASGQGASGEQETQYFGPGTRLLVL.

This chain links TRBV29-1 with TRBJ2-1; 7 bases fit TRBD1. Germline V gene lookup returns CDR1 SQVTM and CDR2 ANQGSEA. This CDR3 is built from 14 residues. With 2 bases clipped from V and 2 bases from J, the junction kept 3 bases outside the gene matches. The CDR3 is CSVERGQAYNEQFF. The CDR3 bases are TGCAGCGTTGAAAGGGGGCAGGCCTACAATGAGCAGTTCTTC.

The chain carries TRBV3-1 (or the pseudogene TRBV3-2) and TRBJ2-3, with 8 bases that match TRBD2. The CDR3 extends over 16 amino acids. V gave up 5 bases and J gave up 2 bases; unmatched junction bases: 9. CDR1 is LGHDT, CDR2 YNNKEL, per germline (reference sequence). In nucleotides, the CDR3 is TGTGCCAGCAGCTTCCCGAGACTAGCGTCCACAGATACGCAGTATTTT. Translated: CASSFPRLASTDTQYF.

This clone turned up a few times. The CDR3 is CASSTQGTSHYNEQFF. DNA for the CDR3: TGTGCCAGCAGCACACAGGGGACTAGCCATTACAATGAGCAGTTCTTC. This chain uses TRBV7-2 with TRBJ2-1, with TRBD2 identical over 9 bases. The J segment lost 4 bases and the V segment lost 5 bases, leaving 9 bases of the junction unmatched. Germline CDR1 SGHTA, CDR2 FQGNSA. The CDR3 totals 16 residues. Drawing the rest from reference TRBV7-2 and TRBJ2-1, the complete variable domain is GAGVSQSPSNKVTEKGKDVELRCDPISGHTALYWYRQSLGQGLEFLIYFQGNSAPDKSGLPSDRFSAERTGGSVSTLTIQRTQQEDSAVYLCASSTQGTSHYNEQFFGPGTRLTVL.

The chain combines TRBV11-3 with TRBJ2-7; 7 positions match TRBD1. The V segment lost 5 bases and the J segment 5 bases; nucleotides outside the gene matches: 9. This CDR3 contains 14 residues. Germline-derived CDR1 and CDR2 are SGHNT and YENEEA. The CDR3 region has the DNA TGTGCCAGCAGCACCCGGACAGGCCAAAACGAGCAGTACTTC. Encoded protein: CASSTRTGQNEQYF.

The chain has TRBV13 and TRBJ2-4; D ambiguous. Germline V gene sequence: CDR1 PRHDT, CDR2 FYEKMQ (reference sequence). This CDR3 contains 13 residues. The germline V and J ends were trimmed by 4 bases and 5 bases, with 9 bases remaining between them. Here the CDR3 DNA reads TGTGCCAGCAGCTCGCATAGTCAAAACATTCAGTACTTC. This translates into CASSSHSQNIQYF.

The V and J genes are TRBV30 and TRBJ2-7; a possible D gene is TRBD1 (6 bases). This CDR3 has 14 residues. V lost 3 bases, J lost 6 bases, and 18 bases lay in between. Germline V CDR1 and CDR2: GTSNPN, SVGIG (reference sequence). The CDR3 sequence: CAWRSTRDKSEQYF. The DNA for the CDR3 is TGTGCCTGGAGAAGTACCCGGGACAAATCCGAGCAGTACTTC.

The chain joins TRBV29-1 to TRBJ1-4; 9 nucleotides align to TRBD1. In germline, CDR1 is SQVTM, CDR2 ANQGSEA. Trimming removed 7 bases from V and 4 bases from J; junction bases left unmatched: 4. This CDR3 contains 13 residues. The CDR3 spells CSGQGEGNEKLFF. CDR3 sequence (DNA): TGCAGCGGACAGGGGGAGGGTAATGAAAAACTGTTTTTT. Combining the CDR3 with reference TRBV29-1 and TRBJ1-4 gives the whole variable domain SAVISQKPSRDICQRGTSLTIQCQVDSQVTMMFWYRQQPGQSLTLIATANQGSEATYESGFVIDKFPISRPNLTFSTLTVSNMSPEDSSIYLCSGQGEGNEKLFFGSGTQLSVL.